This T cell receptor beta chain was observed in a study of pediatric ulcerative colitis. Study conclusions and caveats: Ulcerative colitis patients shared more blood-rectal clones than controls. Acute severe colitis showed lower rectal diversity from clonal expansions.

Trimming took 2 bases from V and 8 from J; bases not matched to a gene: 5. The CDR3 contains 14 residues. Germline loops: CDR1 MNHEY, CDR2 SVGAGI. One to two pinch biopsies were taken from the rectum during colonoscopy. Sequencing was at survey level. Clones were sequenced by immunoSEQ multiplex PCR, and TCRdb holds only the in-frame ones, with some missing. The data hold 40,000 to 55,000 clones, with around 81% observed a single time. Turning to this clone: What it binds is unknown.

Sequencing was performed on gut tissue. The chain recombines TRBV6-5 with TRBJ1-2; 10 bases are shared with TRBD1. The sequence was obtained from a girl between 10 and 17 years old with moderate ulcerative colitis. CDR3 sequence: CASSYRQGAGGYTF. In nucleotides, the CDR3 is TGTGCCAGCAGTTACCGACAGGGGGCGGGGGGCTACACCTTC.